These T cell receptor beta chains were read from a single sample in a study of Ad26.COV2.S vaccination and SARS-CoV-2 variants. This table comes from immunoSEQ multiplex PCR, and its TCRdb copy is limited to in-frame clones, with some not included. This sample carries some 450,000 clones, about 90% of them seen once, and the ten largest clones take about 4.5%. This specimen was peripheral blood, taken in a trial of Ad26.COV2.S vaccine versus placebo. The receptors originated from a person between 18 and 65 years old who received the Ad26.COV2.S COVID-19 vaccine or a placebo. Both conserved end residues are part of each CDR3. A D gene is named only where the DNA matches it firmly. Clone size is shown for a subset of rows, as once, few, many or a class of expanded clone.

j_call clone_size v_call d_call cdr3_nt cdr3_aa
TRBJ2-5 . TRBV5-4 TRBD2 TGTGCCAGCAGCTTGGGGACTAGCGGGAAGGAGACCCAGTACTTC CASSLGTSGKETQYF
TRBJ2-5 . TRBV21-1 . TGTGCCAGCAGCAAAGCCGGAGAGACAGAGACCCAGTACTTC CASSKAGETETQYF
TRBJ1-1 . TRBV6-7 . TGTGCCAGCAGTTACCCGAGGGGGATGAACACTGAAGCTTTCTTT CASSYPRGMNTEAFF
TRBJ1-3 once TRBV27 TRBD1 TGTGCCAGCAGGCCGACAGGGAGCTCTGGAAACACCATATATTTT CASRPTGSSGNTIYF
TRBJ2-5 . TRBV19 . TGTGCCACCGCCTCCCTGCAGACCCAGTACTTC CATASLQTQYF
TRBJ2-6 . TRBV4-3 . TGCGCCAGCAGCCAAGATTTAAGCTCTGGGGCCAACGTCCTGACTTTC CASSQDLSSGANVLTF
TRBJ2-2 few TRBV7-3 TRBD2 TGTGCCAGCAGCGCCTTCGGACTAGCGGGAGGTGACACCGGGGAGCTGTTTTTT CASSAFGLAGGDTGELFF
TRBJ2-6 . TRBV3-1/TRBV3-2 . TGTGCCAGCAGCCCTTTTGAGTCCTCTGGGGCCAACGTCCTGACTTTC CASSPFESSGANVLTF
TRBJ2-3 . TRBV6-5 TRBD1 TGTGCCAGCAGGGGACAGGGCTCAGATACGCAGTATTTT CASRGQGSDTQYF
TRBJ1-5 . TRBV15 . TGTGCCACCAGCAGAGATCCCCTAAGACAAGGACGTCAGCCCCAGCATTTT CATSRDPLRQGRQPQHF
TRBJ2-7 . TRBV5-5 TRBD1 TGTGCCAGCAGCATCGGACAGGAAGGGTACGAGCAGTACTTC CASSIGQEGYEQYF
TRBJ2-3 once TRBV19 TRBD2 TGTGCCAGTAGCCCCGGGACTAGCGGGACCACAGATACGCAGTATTTT CASSPGTSGTTDTQYF
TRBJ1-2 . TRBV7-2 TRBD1 TGTGCCAGCAGCCCCTCCGGGACAGAGAACTATGGCTACACCTTC CASSPSGTENYGYTF
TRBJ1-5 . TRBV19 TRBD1 TGTGCCAGTAGCCCATTGACAGGGAGCCATCAGCCCCAGCATTTT CASSPLTGSHQPQHF
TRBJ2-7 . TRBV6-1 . TGTGCCAGCAGTGAAGCGACTACCTACGAGCAGTACTTC CASSEATTYEQYF
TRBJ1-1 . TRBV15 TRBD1 TGTGCCACCAGCAGATTCCCGGGACAGGGGGCCACTGAAGCTTTCTTT CATSRFPGQGATEAFF
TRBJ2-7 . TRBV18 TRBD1 TGTGCCAGCTCACCGGGACAGTCAGGCGAGCAGTACTTC CASSPGQSGEQYF
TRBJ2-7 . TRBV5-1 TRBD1 TGCGCCAGCAGCTTGACAGGGGGCATGTACGAGCAGTACTTC CASSLTGGMYEQYF
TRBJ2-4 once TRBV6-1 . TGTGCCAGCAGTGAAGGAGGGCTAGCCAAAAACATTCAGTACTTC CASSEGGLAKNIQYF
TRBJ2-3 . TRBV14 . TGTGCCAGCAGCCTCGGAGGCACAGATACGCAGTATTTT CASSLGGTDTQYF